Presented here are 29 T cell receptor beta chains from one specimen sequenced in a study of Ad26.COV2.S vaccination and SARS-CoV-2 variants. The treatment: 19 received Ad26.COV2.S at low or high dose, single or two shots; about 5 received placebo; per-sample allocation not given. Sampling happened 63 days after the first vaccine or placebo injection. The repertoire was sequenced with immunoSEQ multiplex PCR; TCRdb's copy has only in-frame clones and lacks some. This table holds roughly 300,000 clones, about 86% found once. Sequencing was performed on peripheral blood, taken in a trial of Ad26.COV2.S vaccine versus placebo. The receptors shown here come from a person aged 18-65 years who received the Ad26.COV2.S COVID-19 vaccine or a placebo.

A word on this clone: At one end, the junction sequence differs from germline, possibly due to a read error. The J gene is TRBJ2-1, the V gene TRBV7-7; D possibly uses TRBD1 or TRBD2 (5 bases each). This CDR3 has 17 amino acids. The germline V gene has CDR1 SSHAT and CDR2 FNYEAQ (reference sequence). The CDR3 sequence is CASSLAITGPSGNEQFF. For the CDR3, the DNA is TGTGCTAGCAGCTTAGCGATCACAGGACCTTCGGGCAATGAGCAGTTCTTC.

This chain joins TRBV24-1 and TRBJ2-3; 7 bases agree with TRBD2. CDR3 size: 16 residues. Germline V lookup: CDR1 KGHDR, CDR2 SFDVKD. Trimming removed 2 bases from V and 6 bases from J; junction bases left unmatched: 10. The chain's CDR3 is CATSDSMGGVGDTQYF. The CDR3 nucleotides read TGTGCCACCAGTGATTCGATGGGAGGGGTAGGGGATACGCAGTATTTT.

The rearrangement uses TRBV10-1 and TRBJ2-3; D not resolved. CDR3 size: 16 residues. V lost 0 bases and J lost 10, with 20 bases in between. Germline V gives CDR1 WNHNN, CDR2 SYGVQD (reference sequence). As DNA, the CDR3 is TGCGCCAGCAGTGAGTCGAGTTTTGCCCGGACCCAGGCGCAGTATTTT. As protein: CASSESSFARTQAQYF.

The sample holds one count of this clone. V is TRBV6-4 and J is TRBJ2-7; no firm D call. Germline V gene lookup returns CDR1 MRHNA and CDR2 SNTAGT. V was cut by 5 bases and J by 5 bases, with 19 bases left in between. The CDR3 has 15 amino acids. The CDR3 DNA reads as TGTGCCAGCAGTCAAAGCGTAAGGGTAAGGCACGAGCAGTACTTC. Its translation: CASSQSVRVRHEQYF.

The chain couples TRBV28 to TRBJ2-1, with 7 nucleotides matching TRBD2. V lost 6 bases to trimming and J lost 2 bases; unmatched junction nucleotides: 10. The CDR3 spans 16 residues. CDR1 is MDHEN, CDR2 SYDVKM, per germline. CDR3 in DNA: TGTGCCAGCAGCAGGAGCGGGATGGGGGCCTACAATGAGCAGTTCTTC. This codes for CASSRSGMGAYNEQFF.

This chain uses TRBV19 with TRBJ1-4, with D perhaps matching TRBD1 (5 bases). This CDR3 is 15 amino acids long. V was trimmed by 5 bases and J by 2 bases, leaving 12 bases between them. The germline V gene has CDR1 LNHDA and CDR2 SQIVND (reference sequence). In DNA form, the CDR3 reads TGTGCCAGTAGTTCAGGACACTTTACTAATGAAAAACTGTTTTTT. Its translation is CASSSGHFTNEKLFF. The variable domain in full, with the rest retrieved from reference TRBV19 and TRBJ1-4, is DGGITQSPKYLFRKEGQNVTLSCEQNLNHDAMYWYRQDPGQGLRLIYYSQIVNDFQKGDIAEGYSVSREKKESFPLTVTSAQKNPTAFYLCASSSGHFTNEKLFFGSGTQLSVL.

The genes are TRBV20-1 and TRBJ1-5; no firm D call. Trimming took 6 bases from V and 1 from J, leaving 4 bases between them. The CDR3 is 11 residues long. Germline V gives CDR1 DFQATT, CDR2 SNEGSKA (reference sequence). For the CDR3, the DNA is TGCAGTGCAGGGAGCAATCAGCCCCAGCATTTT. Its protein product is CSAGSNQPQHF.

Of note for this clone: Other DNA sequences in this sample translate to the same CDR3. The V and J genes are TRBV18 and TRBJ1-4; the D gene is possibly TRBD1 (5 bases). The CDR3 totals 14 residues. The germline gives CDR1 KGHSH, CDR2 LQKENI. Trimming pared 0 bases from V and 5 bases from J, leaving 7 bases between. CDR3 region: CASSPPGRNEKLFF. DNA for the CDR3: TGTGCCAGCTCACCACCGGGGCGGAATGAAAAACTGTTTTTT. Full variable domain (rest looked up from reference TRBV18 and TRBJ1-4): NAGVMQNPRHLVRRRGQEARLRCSPMKGHSHVYWYRQLPEEGLKFMVYLQKENIIDESGMPKERFSAEFPKEGPSILRIQQVVRGDSAAYFCASSPPGRNEKLFFGSGTQLSVL.

V is TRBV24-1 and J is TRBJ2-7; TRBD2 matches 13 bases. This CDR3 has 17 amino acids. The junction had 11 bases not matched to a gene; V was cut back by 4 bases and J by 6 bases. Germline-derived CDR1 and CDR2 are KGHDR and SFDVKD. CDR3 in DNA: TGTGCCACCAGTGAGGGGAGGACTAGCGGGAGACCTACCGAGCAGTACTTC. Encoded protein: CATSEGRTSGRPTEQYF.

The genes are TRBV5-1 and TRBJ2-3; 7 bases line up with TRBD1. Germline V gene data show CDR1 as SGHRS and CDR2 as YFSETQ. The V gene end was trimmed by 0 bases and the J gene end by 2 bases; junction bases not matched to a gene: 3. The CDR3 sequence is 15 residues long. CDR3 sequence reads: CASSLEGAVTDTQYF. Here the CDR3 DNA reads TGCGCCAGCAGCTTGGAGGGGGCGGTCACAGATACGCAGTATTTT.

This sequence joins TRBV6-2 or TRBV6-3 and TRBJ1-1; no clear D. The V end lost 5 bases, the J end lost 1 base, and 11 bases lay between the germline ends. The length of the CDR3 is 14 residues. Per the germline V gene, CDR1 is MNHEY and CDR2 is SVGEGT. CDR3 sequence: CASSHPEENTEAFF. The CDR3 coding sequence is TGTGCCAGCAGTCATCCCGAGGAGAACACTGAAGCTTTCTTT.

The genes are TRBV7-2 and TRBJ2-7, with 7 bases lining up with TRBD2. Trimming removed 1 base from V and 6 bases from J; junction bases left unmatched: 3. The germline V gene encodes CDR1 SGHTA and CDR2 FQGNSA. CDR3 length: 13 amino acids. This CDR3 is CASSLVGGSEQYF. CDR3 bases: TGTGCCAGCAGCTTAGTGGGAGGGTCCGAGCAGTACTTC.

This clone was seen a few times. This chain links TRBV6-4 with TRBJ2-3, with D possibly being TRBD1 (6 bases). V lost 0 bases and J 4 bases, leaving 11 bases between the germline ends. The CDR3 contains 15 residues. Looked up from germline, CDR1 is MRHNA and CDR2 is SNTAGT. The CDR3 is CASSDSGTSADTQYF. CDR3 sequence (DNA): TGTGCCAGCAGTGACTCGGGGACAAGCGCAGATACGCAGTATTTT.

The chain recombines TRBV29-1 with TRBJ2-3; D may correspond to TRBD1 or TRBD2 (6 bases each). Germline V gene lookup returns CDR1 SQVTM and CDR2 ANQGSEA. The ends were cut back, 3 bases at V and 0 bases at J, with 13 bases in the middle. The CDR3 sequence is 15 residues long. CDR3 region: CSVETRGGSTDTQYF. The CDR3 DNA reads as TGCAGCGTTGAGACCAGGGGAGGAAGCACAGATACGCAGTATTTT.

As regards this clone: This CDR3 is also generated by other DNA sequences in the sample. This sequence joins TRBV12-3 or TRBV12-4 and TRBJ2-1; D unclear. CDR3 size: 12 residues. Trimming removed 3 bases at V and 7 bases at J, with 7 bases between. CDR3 residues: CASSFLGNEQFF. In nucleotides, the CDR3 is TGTGCCAGCAGTTTCTTAGGGAATGAGCAGTTCTTC.

This sequence joins TRBV2 and TRBJ2-7; no firm D call. Per the germline V gene, CDR1 is SNHLY and CDR2 is FYNNEI. The CDR3 has 11 residues. With 3 bases removed from V and 4 bases from J, the gap between germline ends came to 4 bases. DNA of the CDR3: TGTGCCAGCAGTGACGTTTACGAGCAGTACTTC. It translates to CASSDVYEQYF.

The chain couples TRBV5-6 to TRBJ1-1, with a weak D call TRBD1 (6 bases). V was shortened by 0 bases and J by 4 bases, with 13 bases between the two germline ends. CDR1 is SGHDT and CDR2 is YYEEEE in the germline V gene. The CDR3 has 15 residues. The CDR3 here is CASSLAQGIGTEAFF. In DNA form, the CDR3 reads TGTGCCAGCAGCTTGGCTCAGGGGATAGGCACTGAAGCTTTCTTT. The full variable domain, completed using reference TRBV5-6 and TRBJ1-1, is DAGVTQSPTHLIKTRGQQVTLRCSPKSGHDTVSWYQQALGQGPQFIFQYYEEEERQRGNFPDRFSGHQFPNYSSELNVNALLLGDSALYLCASSLAQGIGTEAFFGQGTRLTVV.

The chain is built from TRBV18 and TRBJ2-1; 12 bases are shared with TRBD2. The CDR3 contains 14 residues. Germline V lookup: CDR1 KGHSH, CDR2 LQKENI. V trimming: 3 bases; J trimming: 9 bases; junction bases outside the gene matches: 3. DNA of the CDR3: TGTGCCAGCTCACCGGGACTAGCGGGTACTGAGCAGTTCTTC. Amino acids: CASSPGLAGTEQFF.

The chain uses TRBV4-3 and TRBJ2-1; no reliable D call. CDR1 LGHNA and CDR2 YSLEER come from the germline V gene. This CDR3 has 16 amino acids. Trimming left V 0 bases short and J 4 bases short, with 13 bases between. The CDR3 sequence: CASSQEARLPYNEQFF. In DNA, the CDR3 is TGCGCCAGCAGCCAAGAGGCTAGACTGCCATACAATGAGCAGTTCTTC.

In DNA form, the CDR3 reads TGTGCCAGCAGTTTCGGAGCGGGGGGGCGGGAGACCCAGTACTTC. Translated: CASSFGAGGRETQYF. The V gene is TRBV27, the J gene TRBJ2-5; 10 bases match TRBD2. Germline CDR1 is MNHEY and CDR2 is SMNVEV (reference sequence). After removal of 3 bases from V and 5 bases from J, the junction contained 6 bases not matched to a gene. CDR3 length: 15 amino acids.

This clone was seen more than once but under ten times. The chain links TRBV11-2 to TRBJ1-1, with D uncertain. There are 13 residues in the CDR3. Trimming cost V 1 base and J 0 bases, with 3 bases left between them. The germline CDR1 and CDR2 sequences are SGHAT and FQNNGV. This CDR3 is CASSLVMNTEAFF. The CDR3 nucleotides are TGTGCCAGCAGCTTAGTCATGAACACTGAAGCTTTCTTT.

The J gene is TRBJ1-1, the V gene TRBV5-6; D not certain. This CDR3 has 13 residues. The germline CDR1 and CDR2 sequences are SGHDT and YYEEEE. The V gene lost 0 bases and the J gene lost 4 bases, with 7 bases spanning the gap. The CDR3 reads CASSLAGSTEAFF. The CDR3 DNA sequence: TGTGCCAGCAGCTTGGCGGGGAGCACTGAAGCTTTCTTT.

With respect to this clone: Other DNA sequences in the sample encode the same CDR3. The V call is TRBV19, the J call TRBJ1-5, with D possibly matching TRBD1 (5 bases). Trimming removed 6 bases at V and 0 bases at J, with 12 bases between. The CDR3 is made up of 15 amino acids. Germline V CDR1 and CDR2: LNHDA, SQIVND (reference sequence). CDR3 amino acids: CASSTTAYSNQPQHF. CDR3 DNA: TGTGCCAGTAGCACGACAGCTTATAGCAATCAGCCCCAGCATTTT.

This chain links TRBV12-3 or TRBV12-4 with TRBJ2-1; 7 bases map to TRBD1. V lost 4 bases, J lost 8 bases, and 5 bases stayed unmatched. The CDR3 is 13 amino acids. CDR3 residues: CASSSTGYDEQFF. The CDR3 DNA is TGTGCCAGCAGTTCGACAGGGTATGATGAGCAGTTCTTC.

The chain uses TRBV7-6 and TRBJ2-6; D may correspond to TRBD1 or TRBD2 (6 bases each). CDR3 length: 20 amino acids. The germline gives CDR1 SGHVS, CDR2 FNYEAQ. V dropped 4 bases and J dropped 0 bases, with 22 bases sitting between them. CDR3 protein: CASSWGPGAGMLSGANVLTF. The CDR3, as DNA: TGTGCCAGCAGCTGGGGACCGGGGGCGGGCATGCTCTCTGGGGCCAACGTCCTGACTTTC.

Concerning this clone: Other DNA sequences in this specimen translate into the identical CDR3. The V and J genes are TRBV4-3 and TRBJ1-5; TRBD1 is a possible D gene (5 bases). V lost 0 bases, J lost 2 bases, and 11 bases lay in between. The CDR3 runs to 16 residues. Germline V gene sequence: CDR1 LGHNA, CDR2 YSLEER. The CDR3: CASSQDLRGGNQPQHF. The CDR3 region has the DNA TGCGCCAGCAGCCAAGATCTCAGAGGGGGCAATCAGCCCCAGCATTTT.

The chain joins TRBV13 to TRBJ1-5; TRBD1 might be the D (6 bases). This CDR3 has 11 residues. CDR1 and CDR2 from the germline V gene are PRHDT and FYEKMQ (reference sequence). V was shortened by 11 bases and J by 5 bases, with 10 bases between the two germline ends. CDR3 in amino acids: CAGKGDQPQHF. CDR3 coding DNA: TGTGCCGGCAAGGGGGATCAGCCCCAGCATTTT.

This clone was counted only a few times. The DNA of the CDR3 is TGTGCCGGGGGGCGGCAGGGCGGCCAGCCCCAGCATTTT. This sequence encodes CAGGRQGGQPQHF. The chain is built from TRBV5-8 and TRBJ1-5; tentative D call: TRBD1 (6 bases). The CDR3 runs 13 residues. Germline V lookup: CDR1 SGHTS, CDR2 YDEGEE. V was pared by 10 bases and J by 7 bases, with 18 bases between.

The chain combines TRBV9 with TRBJ2-1; D remains unclear. In germline, CDR1 is SGDLS, CDR2 YYNGEE. The CDR3 contains 14 residues. The V and J ends lost 2 bases and 3 bases respectively, with 9 bases between them. This CDR3 is CASSVSSGYNEQFF. The DNA for the CDR3 is TGTGCCAGCAGCGTGTCCTCCGGCTACAATGAGCAGTTCTTC.